The 21 T cell receptor beta chains below all came from one sample that was sequenced in a study of beta chain features in type 1 diabetes. Study outcomes and limitations: When Type 1 diabetes patients were examined, their TCRB CDR3s proved moderately but significantly shorter in all four CD4+ subsets.

Their recognized antigens are unknown. TCRB transcripts that were expressed got sequenced, as all of the isolated RNA had been reverse transcribed. The assay was immunoSEQ multiplex PCR, and TCRdb's table has in-frame clones only and misses some. The sample shows tens of thousands of clones, approximately 40% of them seen only once. Specimen: stem cell memory CD4+ T cells from blood. These receptors were collected from a man under 40 with type 1 diabetes.

The V gene is TRBV6-6, the J gene TRBJ2-7, with TRBD2 matching 9 bases. CDR1 and CDR2 from the germline V gene are MNHNY and SVGAGI (reference sequence). V gave up 7 bases and J gave up 3 bases; unmatched junction bases: 4. The CDR3 consists of 13 residues. CDR3 nucleotides: TGTGCCAGCAAAAGCGGGAGGTACTACGAGCAGTACTTC. It specifies CASKSGRYYEQYF.

This clone was counted between two and nine times. The chain is built from TRBV7-9 and TRBJ2-1; the D gene is possibly TRBD2 (5 bases). Per germline, CDR1 SEHNR and CDR2 FQNEAQ (reference sequence). V was shortened by 1 base and J by 8 bases, with 15 bases between the two germline ends. The CDR3 consists of 15 residues. The CDR3 bases are TGTGCCAGCAGCTTAGTCCCAGGACTGACGTATGAGCAGTTCTTC. This codes for CASSLVPGLTYEQFF.

The rearrangement joins TRBV7-8 to TRBJ2-7; tentative D call: TRBD1 (6 bases). V lost 1 base to trimming and J lost 3 bases, with 13 bases between them. The germline gives CDR1 SGHVS, CDR2 FQNEAQ. CDR3 length equals 15 residues. CDR3 coding DNA: TGTGCCAGCAGCTTAGTAAGCGCAGGGGACTACGAGCAGTACTTC. This codes for CASSLVSAGDYEQYF.

The chain combines TRBV29-1 with TRBJ1-1; D is ambiguous. This CDR3 has 11 amino acids. V lost 4 bases to trimming and J lost 1 base, with 4 bases between them. From germline, CDR1 is SQVTM and CDR2 ANQGSEA. The CDR3 here is CSVVRNTEAFF. As DNA, the CDR3 is TGCAGCGTTGTGAGGAACACTGAAGCTTTCTTT.

This clone has just a few counts. The chain uses TRBV7-3 and TRBJ2-3, with a weak D call TRBD2 (5 bases). Germline values: CDR1 SGHTA, CDR2 FQGTGA. The germline V and J ends were trimmed by 3 bases and 4 bases, with 20 bases remaining between them. The CDR3 is made up of 17 amino acids. CDR3 DNA sequence: TGTGCCAGCAGCTTGGTGTCTGGCGGCTTGGGAGCAGATACGCAGTATTTT. Protein sequence: CASSLVSGGLGADTQYF.

The chain uses TRBV6-1 and TRBJ2-1, with 8 bases that match TRBD2. With 1 base clipped from V and 7 bases from J, the junction kept 12 bases outside the gene matches. The CDR3 consists of 17 residues. Germline V gives CDR1 MNHNS, CDR2 SASEGT. This CDR3 reads CASSEVYSGGPLNEQFF. The CDR3, as DNA: TGTGCCAGCAGTGAAGTTTATTCGGGAGGGCCTTTAAATGAGCAGTTCTTC.

The chain has TRBV27 and TRBJ2-2, with D possibly matching TRBD2 (6 bases). The CDR3 extends over 18 amino acids. Trimming took 7 bases from V and 0 from J, leaving 21 bases between them. Germline CDR1 reads MNHEY; CDR2 reads SMNVEV (reference sequence). The CDR3 sequence: CASTDSGPRGANTGELFF. The CDR3 DNA follows: TGTGCCAGCACCGATAGCGGACCGCGGGGTGCGAACACCGGGGAGCTGTTTTTT.

This chain connects TRBV19 to TRBJ2-7; 10 bases map to TRBD1. The germline gives CDR1 LNHDA, CDR2 SQIVND (reference sequence). V shed 1 base and J 5 bases; nucleotides not matched to a gene: 5. The CDR3 sequence is 15 residues long. Here the CDR3 reads CASSIVGQGFHEQYF. The CDR3 DNA is TGTGCCAGTAGTATAGTGGGACAGGGGTTCCACGAGCAGTACTTC.

This chain connects TRBV5-6 to TRBJ2-1; D is ambiguous. Germline V gene lookup returns CDR1 SGHDT and CDR2 YYEEEE. The CDR3 runs to 16 residues. Deletions cut 4 bases from V and 6 bases from J, with 20 bases between. CDR3 sequence (DNA): TGTGCCAGCAGCCCCCTCGGGTCAGTAGATTCCAATGAGCAGTTCTTC. Residues: CASSPLGSVDSNEQFF.

This clone was seen a single time. Here the CDR3 DNA reads TGCGCCAGCAGTCTTGGTCAGGGTAACTATGGCTACACCTTC. This encodes CASSLGQGNYGYTF. The chain has TRBV5-1 and TRBJ1-2; D possibly corresponds to TRBD1 (5 bases). The V end lost 5 bases, the J end lost 1 base, and 12 bases lay between the germline ends. Germline V gene lookup returns CDR1 SGHRS and CDR2 YFSETQ. The CDR3 consists of 14 residues. The full variable domain, in which reference TRBV5-1 and TRBJ1-2 provide the parts outside the CDR3, is KAGVTQTPRYLIKTRGQQVTLSCSPISGHRSVSWYQQTPGQGLQFLFEYFSETQRNKGNFPGRFSGRQFSNSRSEMNVSTLELGDSALYLCASSLGQGNYGYTFGSGTRLTVV.

The rearrangement joins TRBV30 to TRBJ1-5; no reliable D call. This CDR3 contains 13 residues. V was trimmed by 2 bases and J by 7 bases, leaving 12 bases between them. CDR1 is GTSNPN, CDR2 SVGIG, per germline (reference sequence). The CDR3 protein is CAWSPRMEQPQHF. The CDR3 DNA reads TGTGCCTGGAGTCCGCGGATGGAACAGCCCCAGCATTTT.

A few counts support this clone. CDR3 DNA: TGTGCCAGCAGCTTGGGGGGACTAGCGGCTTACAATGAGCAGTTCTTC. Amino acids: CASSLGGLAAYNEQFF. This chain links TRBV5-4 with TRBJ2-1, with 11 bases fitting TRBD2. Germline lookup yields CDR1 SGHNT and CDR2 YYREEE (reference sequence). J was trimmed by 4 bases and V by 0 bases; bases with no gene match: 3. This CDR3 contains 16 residues.

The chain couples TRBV4-3 to TRBJ2-2, with D maybe TRBD1 (6 bases). The germline gives CDR1 LGHNA, CDR2 YSLEER. There are 17 residues in the CDR3. V was trimmed by 0 bases and J by 5 bases, leaving 16 bases between them. The CDR3, as DNA: TGCGCCAGCAGCCAAGAAACTGGGGATAGGGGGACCGGGGAGCTGTTTTTT. Translation gives CASSQETGDRGTGELFF.

The chain recombines TRBV5-1 with TRBJ2-3; unclear D gene. The CDR3 is 13 residues long. Trimming removed 7 bases from V and 3 bases from J, with 12 bases in between. Germline lookup yields CDR1 SGHRS and CDR2 YFSETQ. CDR3 region: CASRQTVTDTQYF. In DNA form, the CDR3 reads TGCGCCAGCCGACAAACCGTGACAGATACGCAGTATTTT.

This clone has just a few counts. This sequence joins TRBV19 and TRBJ2-1, with D perhaps matching TRBD1 (6 bases). The CDR3 is 13 residues long. Germline CDR1 is LNHDA and CDR2 is SQIVND (reference sequence). The V end was cut by 6 bases, the J end by 8 bases, with 14 bases between. CDR3 in DNA: TGTGCCAGTAGGAACAGGGCCTCGGATGAGCAGTTCTTC. Encoded protein: CASRNRASDEQFF.

J is TRBJ1-2 and V is TRBV28; possible D gene TRBD1, 5 bases. CDR3 length: 12 residues. Trimming pared 6 bases from V and 7 bases from J, leaving 12 bases between. Germline V lookup: CDR1 MDHEN, CDR2 SYDVKM. DNA for the CDR3: TGTGCCAGCAGCCGAGGCGGGGCTGGCTACACCTTC. This encodes CASSRGGAGYTF.

The V gene is TRBV7-2, the J gene TRBJ1-1; D gene ambiguous. The germline V gene has CDR1 SGHTA and CDR2 FQGNSA. The V and J ends lost 5 bases and 3 bases respectively, with 16 bases between them. CDR3 size: 15 residues. The CDR3 region is CASSAYSNAYTEAFF. CDR3 DNA sequence: TGTGCCAGCAGCGCTTATAGCAACGCTTACACTGAAGCTTTCTTT.

The chain combines TRBV4-1 with TRBJ1-1, with 8 bases that match TRBD1. V shed 5 bases, J shed 1 base, and the junction held 6 bases outside the gene matches. CDR1 and CDR2 from the germline V gene are MGHRA and YSYEKL. CDR3 size: 15 residues. The CDR3 here is CASSARTGRNTEAFF. The CDR3 DNA follows: TGCGCCAGCAGCGCCCGGACAGGGAGGAACACTGAAGCTTTCTTT.

The rearrangement joins TRBV5-5 to TRBJ1-2; TRBD1 agrees at 7 bases. This CDR3 spans 13 amino acids. Germline CDR1 SGHKS, CDR2 YYEKEE (reference sequence). J gave up 9 bases and V 3 bases, and 8 bases lay outside the gene matches. The CDR3 region has the DNA TGTGCCAGCAGCTCTGGACAGGTTGGAAGCTACACCTTC. This gives the protein CASSSGQVGSYTF.

V and J are TRBV28 and TRBJ2-1; perhaps TRBD2 as D (6 bases). The CDR3 is 16 amino acids. In germline, CDR1 is MDHEN, CDR2 SYDVKM. The V and J ends lost 2 bases and 7 bases respectively, with 18 bases between them. The CDR3 DNA follows: TGTGCCAGCAGTTTACCTCACCCGCGGGATGGGAATGAGCAGTTCTTC. It codes for CASSLPHPRDGNEQFF.

This rearrangement joins TRBV6-6 to TRBJ2-1, with 11 nucleotides matching TRBD2. Trimming cost V 6 bases and J 9 bases; bases outside gene matches: 4. This CDR3 spans 13 amino acids. The germline CDR1 and CDR2 sequences are MNHNY and SVGAGI (reference sequence). In DNA, the CDR3 is TGTGCCAGCAGGGGACTAGCGGTCGGTGAGCAGTTCTTC. It codes for CASRGLAVGEQFF.